This T cell receptor (beta chain) was sequenced for a study of blood T cell repertoires in COVID-19. Whole-study context: The analysed material was cDNA or gDNA that came from T cells, B-cell-depleted T cells, or PBMCs.

Under the authors' procedure: Quantification of nucleated cells was approximated via reference gene primer amplification. The table came from immunoSEQ multiplex PCR; TCRdb's copy has only in-frame clones and leaves some out. V and J calls and clone size are given by that table; D and trimming were obtained from the DNA. The repertoire has more than 95,000 clones, around 88% of them found once; the top ten carry approximately 5.8%. The CDR3 length is 15 residues. The germline V and J ends were trimmed by 4 bases and 7 bases, with 17 bases remaining between them. Per the germline V gene, CDR1 is SGHRS and CDR2 is YFSETQ.

The receptor was isolated from a man at least 80 years old with active or convalescent COVID-19. The J gene is TRBJ1-4, the V gene TRBV5-1; maybe TRBD1 (6 bases). Sequencing was carried out using peripheral blood. The CDR3 region has the DNA TGCGCCAGCAGCATTACAGGGTTAAGCAGTGAAAAACTGTTTTTT. This sequence encodes CASSITGLSSEKLFF. Filled out from reference TRBV5-1 and TRBJ1-4, the complete variable domain reads KAGVTQTPRYLIKTRGQQVTLSCSPISGHRSVSWYQQTPGQGLQFLFEYFSETQRNKGNFPGRFSGRQFSNSRSEMNVSTLELGDSALYLCASSITGLSSEKLFFGSGTQLSVL.